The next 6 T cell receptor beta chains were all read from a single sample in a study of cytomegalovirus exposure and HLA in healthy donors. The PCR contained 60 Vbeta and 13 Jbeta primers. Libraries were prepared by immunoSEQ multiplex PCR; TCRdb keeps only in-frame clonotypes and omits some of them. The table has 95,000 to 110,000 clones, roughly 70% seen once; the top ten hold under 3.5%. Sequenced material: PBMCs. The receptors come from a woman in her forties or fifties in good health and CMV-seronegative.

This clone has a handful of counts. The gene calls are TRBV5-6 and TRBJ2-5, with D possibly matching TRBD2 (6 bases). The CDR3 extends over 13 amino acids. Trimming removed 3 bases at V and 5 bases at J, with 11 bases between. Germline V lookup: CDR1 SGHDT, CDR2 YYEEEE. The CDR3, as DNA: TGTGCCAGCAGCTCGGGGGTGGATGAGACCCAGTACTTC. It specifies CASSSGVDETQYF. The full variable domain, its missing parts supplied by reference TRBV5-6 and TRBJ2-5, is DAGVTQSPTHLIKTRGQQVTLRCSPKSGHDTVSWYQQALGQGPQFIFQYYEEEERQRGNFPDRFSGHQFPNYSSELNVNALLLGDSALYLCASSSGVDETQYFGPGTRLLVL.

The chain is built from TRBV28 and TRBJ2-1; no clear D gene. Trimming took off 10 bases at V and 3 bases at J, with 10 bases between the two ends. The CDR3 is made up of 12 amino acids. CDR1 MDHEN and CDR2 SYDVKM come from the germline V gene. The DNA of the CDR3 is TGTGCCACCCGACTTTACTACAATGAGCAGTTCTTC. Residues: CATRLYYNEQFF.

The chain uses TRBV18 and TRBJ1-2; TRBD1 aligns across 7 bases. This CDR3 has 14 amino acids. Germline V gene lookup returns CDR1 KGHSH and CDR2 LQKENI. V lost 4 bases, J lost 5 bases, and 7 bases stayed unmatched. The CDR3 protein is CASSLGTERYGYTF. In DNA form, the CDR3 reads TGTGCCAGCTCACTGGGGACAGAACGATATGGCTACACCTTC.

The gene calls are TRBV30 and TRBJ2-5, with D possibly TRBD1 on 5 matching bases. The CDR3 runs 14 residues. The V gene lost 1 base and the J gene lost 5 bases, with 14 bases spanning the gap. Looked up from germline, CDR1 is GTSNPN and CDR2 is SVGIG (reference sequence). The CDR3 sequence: CAWSGTNNRETQYF. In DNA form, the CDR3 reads TGTGCCTGGAGTGGCACCAACAACAGGGAGACCCAGTACTTC.

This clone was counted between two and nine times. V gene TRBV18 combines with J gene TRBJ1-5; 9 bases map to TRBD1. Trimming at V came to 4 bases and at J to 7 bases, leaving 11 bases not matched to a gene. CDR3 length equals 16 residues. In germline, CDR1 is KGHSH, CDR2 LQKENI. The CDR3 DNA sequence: TGTGCCAGCTCACGGGTTTCCGGGACAGGGATCCAGCCCCAGCATTTT. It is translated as CASSRVSGTGIQPQHF.

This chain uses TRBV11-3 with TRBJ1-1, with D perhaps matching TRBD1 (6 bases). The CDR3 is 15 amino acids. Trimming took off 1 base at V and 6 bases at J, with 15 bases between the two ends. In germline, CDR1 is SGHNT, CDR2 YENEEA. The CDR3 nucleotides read TGTGCCAGCAGCTTAGCCGTCAGGGGCCGCCCTGAAGCTTTCTTT. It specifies CASSLAVRGRPEAFF.